This TCR beta chain was observed in a study of blood T cell repertoires in COVID-19. The wider study: Samples of COVID-19 (acute and convalescent) were obtained from the United States, Italy and Spain. The cDNA or gDNA used as material had been derived from T cells, B-cell-depleted T cells, or PBMCs.

CDR3 length equals 13 residues. Losses at the gene ends were 9 bases for V and 2 bases for J; bases not matched to a gene: 5. How the authors handled the data: Amplified reference gene primers provided the basis for estimating nucleated cell counts. Repertoires were generated with immunoSEQ multiplex PCR, while TCRdb's copy carries only in-frame clones and drops some. V, J and clone size reflect that table, while D and trimming were determined from the DNA. Of roughly 230,000 clones listed, approximately 80% were seen once; the top ten hold around 7%. The chain recombines TRBV6-7 with TRBJ2-7, with 9 bases that match TRBD2. TRBV6-7 is treated as an ORF (open reading frame) with a function not yet certain. The sample comprised peripheral blood. This clonotype originated in a woman in her fifties or sixties with acute or convalescent COVID-19. CDR3 nucleotides: TGTGCCAGAAAGACTAGCGGTCCCTACGAGCAGTACTTC. Protein: CARKTSGPYEQYF.